These T cell receptor beta chains were read from a single sample in a study of cytomegalovirus exposure and HLA in healthy donors. Assay: immunoSEQ multiplex PCR; the TCRdb copy retains only in-frame clones and omits some. The sample has over 200,000 clones, roughly 75% seen once. Sequencing used PBMCs. The source is a woman aged 30 to 39 in good health and CMV-seronegative. The CDR3 runs from the conserved cysteine through the conserved F or W. The D gene is left open where the match is weak.

V gene,J gene,D gene,CDR3 protein
TRBV19,TRBJ2-1,NA,CASSWDTNEQFF
TRBV2,TRBJ2-5,TRBD1,CATPDRVGETQYF
TRBV29-1,TRBJ2-3,TRBD2,CSVTRDYDTDTQYF
TRBV9,TRBJ1-4,TRBD1,CASSVGDRANEKLFF
TRBV4-2,TRBJ2-7,TRBD2,CASSQELGGGSYEQYF
TRBV7-9,TRBJ1-1,NA,CASSLEGGGTEAFF
TRBV21-1,TRBJ2-7,NA,CASSKVRLAGEWEQYF
TRBV2,TRBJ2-1,NA,CASKPTGGDEQFF
TRBV6-6,TRBJ1-1,TRBD1,CASSLPMTGGTEAFF
TRBV5-4,TRBJ2-3,NA,CASSARGRGTDTQYF
TRBV30,TRBJ1-6,NA,CAWSPLSDGNSPLHF
TRBV7-8,TRBJ1-2,NA,CASSRSGGGYTF
TRBV11-3,TRBJ1-1,NA,CASSPRSFGTEAFF
TRBV7-7,TRBJ2-1,TRBD2,CASSPRAGVNHNEQFF
TRBV7-9,TRBJ2-3,TRBD1,CASSLRTGLTDTQYF
TRBV5-1,TRBJ1-1,TRBD1,CASSWGQGNTEAFF
TRBV15,TRBJ1-3,TRBD1,CATSRDLGGTGPSGNTIYF
TRBV19,TRBJ2-7,NA,CASSIPDSSEQYF
TRBV11-2,TRBJ1-2,TRBD1,CASSYRRDRLLGVYGYTF
TRBV7-9,TRBJ1-2,NA,CSSSLQQGTPTF
TRBV5-1,TRBJ2-1,TRBD2,CASSSNPGTSGNNEQFF
TRBV7-9,TRBJ1-2,NA,CASSLQGSDGYTF
TRBV27,TRBJ2-2,TRBD2,CASSTPGEGGELFF
TRBV9,TRBJ1-4,NA,CASSSRGDNEKLFF
TRBV5-1,TRBJ2-1,NA,CASSLAQNDGNEQFF
TRBV30,TRBJ2-2,TRBD2,CAWSWTSGNPGELFF
TRBV5-6,TRBJ2-1,TRBD2,CASSFGGSGNKGLYNEQFF
TRBV27,TRBJ2-7,TRBD1,CASSLVDRTYEQYF
TRBV30,TRBJ1-3,TRBD1,CAWSAYRGSGPGYF
TRBV5-5,TRBJ1-2,NA,CASSLSASYVYGYTF
TRBV9,TRBJ2-2,NA,CASSSPTALFELFF
TRBV27,TRBJ1-1,NA,CASSFAGNMNTEAFF
TRBV10-3,TRBJ2-1,TRBD1,CAIRTGGSYNEQFF
TRBV7-9,TRBJ2-5,NA,CASSLGVEQYF
TRBV5-1,TRBJ2-7,NA,CASSHLPADGVAYEQYF
TRBV19,TRBJ2-4,TRBD1,CASSIGQGATKNIQYF